The present T cell receptor beta chain was sequenced within a study of OX40 agonist ivuxolimab in advanced cancers. Background on the whole study: Ivuxolimab was an agonistic, fully human IgG2 monoclonal antibody directed against OX40 (CD134), a costimulatory receptor. Intravenous ivuxolimab was administered to patients every 2 weeks at six dose levels: 0.01, 0.1, 0.3, 1.5, 3 and 10 mg/kg. Of the roughly 50 dose-escalation patients, hepatocellular carcinoma was present in roughly 19, melanoma in roughly 15, renal cell carcinoma in 9 and head and neck cancer in 9. In the dose-escalation cohort, more than 75% of patients were male, and the mean age was around 60 years, with a range of about 23 to 90. Patients were allowed to have had prior anti-PD-1, anti-PD-L1 or anti-CTLA-4 therapy, and about 40% of the dose-escalation patients had been treated with checkpoint inhibitors. Partial responses were achieved by three dose-escalation patients, of whom one had hepatocellular carcinoma and two had cutaneous melanoma. Peripheral TCRbeta sequencing aimed to test whether ivuxolimab altered TCR sequence diversity and caused clonal T-cell expansion. The monotherapy dose-escalation portion (N of about 57 patients) of the phase I ivuxolimab trial is reported in the paper. Findings and caveats that apply to the study as a whole: Antigen specificity was not determined for the clonally expanded peripheral T cells. After ivuxolimab, CD8+ T cells had more expanded clones than CD4+ T cells on average. In the 0.1-3.0 mg/kg groups, partial responders were among the patients with the lowest normalized peripheral clonal expansion, particularly in CD8+ T cells. Low levels of normalized T-cell clonal expansion were also seen in some patients who did not respond. At doses from 0.1 to 3.0 mg/kg, clonal expansion was seen in both CD4+ and CD8+ blood T cells between baseline and week 6.

The germline V gene yields SGHTA for CDR1 and FQGNSA for CDR2. Including the terminal cysteine and phenylalanine, the CDR3 comprises 15 residues. Just CDR3 DNA is preserved here, 45 bases in frame from base 1. Patients with autoimmune disease history or receiving systemic immunosuppression were excluded from the trial. Peripheral blood for TCR sequencing was collected from all dose cohorts at baseline, on cycle 4 day 1, and on cycle 7 day 1. Samples came from an open-label, multicenter, first-in-human phase I dose-escalation trial of ivuxolimab. The trial enrolled adults with locally advanced or metastatic head and neck squamous cell, hepatocellular, melanoma or renal cell carcinoma. Before TCR sequencing, CD4+ and CD8+ T cells were separately sorted from peripheral blood. Genomic DNA was isolated from the sorted cells so that the TCRbeta CDR3 region could be sequenced. The immunoSEQ Assay was used to sequence the TCRbeta CDR3 regions. Imported from immuneACCESS, the table was reduced by TCRdb to in-frame sequences with V and J called. These copies leave out some clones; in studies compared against another copy, an unresolved V gene accounts for under half, and the cause of the remainder is not known. The sample data list tens of thousands of clones, and 75% to 90% of these were observed just once. Around 0.76% of the sample rests with the top ten.

Comments on this clone: This clone's antigen is unknown. Compared with germline, one end of the junction differs, possibly owing to a read error.

The rearrangement combines TRBV7-2 with TRBJ2-1; TRBD2 aligns with 8 central bases. Sequencing used CD4+ or CD8+ T cells sorted from blood, obtained in a trial of the OX40 agonist ivuxolimab. The source of this sequence is an adult with an advanced solid tumor such as melanoma, head and neck, liver or kidney cancer. The DNA is TGTGCCAGCAGTTTAGCGGGGAACACGTTTGGTGAGCAGTTCTTC. This gives the protein CASSLAGNTFGEQFF.